The clone carrying this T cell receptor beta chain was seen at least ten times. The source of the sample is a study of molecular identifiers for immune sequencing clone quantification. TCRdb independently ran MiXCR on the PCR reads; one entry per CDR3 protein. The sample has around 43,000 distinct CDR3 sequences, 15% to 20% seen once. CDR3 length equals 14 residues. The germline gives CDR1 SGHVS, CDR2 FNYEAQ. V shed 3 bases and J shed 2 bases, with 11 bases lying between them. The J gene is TRBJ2-7, the V gene TRBV7-6; possible D gene TRBD1, 6 bases. The source material was naive CD8+ T cells from blood, with Jurkat cell RNA spiked in. Subset denoted: FACS-sorted CD8+CD4-CCR7+CD45RA+ naive T cells. The sequence was collected from a human donor in good health. Some libraries in this study had Jurkat cell RNA spiked in. CDR3 DNA: TGTGCCAGCAGCTTTGGTGGACAGCCCTACGAGCAGTACTTC. Amino acids: CASSFGGQPYEQYF.